This T cell receptor beta chain was sequenced in a study of cytomegalovirus exposure and HLA in healthy donors. Study results and caveats: Likely technical artifact: a cluster of highly shared sequence variants. HLA-A and HLA-B allele assignments for most subjects were reportedly predicted accurately using TCR beta sequences. Presence/absence analyses assumed roughly uniform sequencing depth across donors.

The PCR contained 60 Vbeta and 13 Jbeta primers. Clones were sequenced by immunoSEQ multiplex PCR, and TCRdb holds only the in-frame ones, with some missing. Of about 140,000 clones in the sample, 75% to 85% are singletons; the top ten hold more than 3%. CDR3 size: 16 residues. Germline lookup yields CDR1 MNHEY and CDR2 SMNVEV (reference sequence). V shed 5 bases and J shed 4 bases, with 20 bases lying between them. Healthy bone marrow donors made up the donor group. With respect to this clone: Its target is unknown.

Material for sequencing was PBMCs. The TCR was taken from a female donor in good health and CMV-seronegative. The chain joins TRBV27 to TRBJ1-1; the D is unclear. The DNA of the CDR3 is TGTGCCAGCAGTCCCAATGGAGGATGGATAGGCACTGAAGCTTTCTTT. Its protein is CASSPNGGWIGTEAFF.